This T cell receptor (beta chain) originates from a study of blood T cell repertoires in COVID-19. Study at large: Acute and convalescent COVID-19 specimens originated in the United States, Italy and Spain.

In the original analysis: Reference gene primer amplification gave estimated nucleated cell counts. Method: immunoSEQ multiplex PCR; TCRdb's copy keeps in-frame clones and lacks some. V, J and clone size derive from that table, while D and trimming were established from the DNA sequence. This table has about 140,000 clones, approximately 82% appearing once. This CDR3 has 16 amino acids. Trimming took 1 base from V and 7 from J, leaving 20 bases between them. The germline gives CDR1 LNHNV, CDR2 YYDKDF (reference sequence). The TCR comes from a man aged 55 to 70 who had recovered from COVID-19. The V gene is TRBV15, the J gene TRBJ2-7; D is possibly TRBD2 (6 bases). The specimen sequenced was peripheral blood. The CDR3 bases are TGTGCCACCAGCAGAGGGAGGGGCATCGCTCCTGGGGAGCAGTACTTC. Its protein product is CATSRGRGIAPGEQYF. The variable domain in full, completed from reference TRBV15 and TRBJ2-7, reads DAMVIQNPRYQVTQFGKPVTLSCSQTLNHNVMYWYQQKSSQAPKLLFHYYDKDFNNEADTPDNFQSRRPNTSFCFLDIRSPGLGDTAMYLCATSRGRGIAPGEQYFGPGTRLTVT.